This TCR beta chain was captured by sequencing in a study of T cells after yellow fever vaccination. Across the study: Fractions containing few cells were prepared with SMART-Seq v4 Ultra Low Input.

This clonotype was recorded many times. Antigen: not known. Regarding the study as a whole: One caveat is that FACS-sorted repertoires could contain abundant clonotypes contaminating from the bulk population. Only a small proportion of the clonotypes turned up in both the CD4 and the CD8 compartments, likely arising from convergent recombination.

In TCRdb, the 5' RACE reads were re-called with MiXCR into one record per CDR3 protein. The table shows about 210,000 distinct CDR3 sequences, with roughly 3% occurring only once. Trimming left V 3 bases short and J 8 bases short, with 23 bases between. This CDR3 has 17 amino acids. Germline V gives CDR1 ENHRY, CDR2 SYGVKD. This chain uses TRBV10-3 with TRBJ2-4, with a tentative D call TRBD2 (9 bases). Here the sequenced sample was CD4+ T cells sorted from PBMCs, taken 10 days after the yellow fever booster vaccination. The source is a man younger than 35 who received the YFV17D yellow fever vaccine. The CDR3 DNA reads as TGTGCCATCAGTGACCCTCAGGGGGCCGCGGGAGGGGACATTCAGTACTTC. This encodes CAISDPQGAAGGDIQYF.